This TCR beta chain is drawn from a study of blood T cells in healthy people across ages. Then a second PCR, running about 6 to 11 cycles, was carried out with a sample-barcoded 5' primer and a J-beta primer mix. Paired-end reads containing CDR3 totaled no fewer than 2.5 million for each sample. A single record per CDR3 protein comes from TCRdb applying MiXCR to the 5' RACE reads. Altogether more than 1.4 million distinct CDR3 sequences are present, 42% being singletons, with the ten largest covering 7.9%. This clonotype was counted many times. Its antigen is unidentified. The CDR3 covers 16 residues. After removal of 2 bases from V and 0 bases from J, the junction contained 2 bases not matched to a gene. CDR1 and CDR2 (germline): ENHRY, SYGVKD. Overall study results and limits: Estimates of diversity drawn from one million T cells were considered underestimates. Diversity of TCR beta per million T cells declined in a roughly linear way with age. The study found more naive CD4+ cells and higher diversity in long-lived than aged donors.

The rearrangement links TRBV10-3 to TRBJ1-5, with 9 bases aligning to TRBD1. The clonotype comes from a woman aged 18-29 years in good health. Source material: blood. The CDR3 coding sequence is TGTGCCATCAGTGAGGGACAGGGGATTAGCAATCAGCCCCAGCATTTT. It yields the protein CAISEGQGISNQPQHF.